The clone carrying this T cell receptor beta chain was observed a handful of times. Its antigen is as yet unknown. This entry comes from a study of response to subunit inactivated influenza vaccine. The study's findings and limits: Few additional T cells are recruited per seasonal influenza vaccination, authors suggested.

From the RT-PCR reads, TCRdb called clonotypes with MiXCR, one entry per CDR3 protein. The sample contains 550,000 to 650,000 distinct CDR3 sequences, 12% of which appear only once. CDR3 size: 13 residues. CDR1 LNHDA and CDR2 SQIVND come from the germline V gene (reference sequence). Trimming left V 6 bases short and J 2 bases short, with 10 bases between. The chain recombines TRBV19 with TRBJ1-2; unclear D gene. The source is a man in his fifties who received an inactivated influenza vaccine. Sequenced here: PBMCs from blood, sampled on the day of vaccination. The chain's CDR3 is CASSPEGNYGYTF. The CDR3, as DNA: TGTGCCAGTAGCCCCGAAGGGAACTATGGCTACACCTTC.